The 11 T cell receptor beta chains reported below all come from one sample, sequenced in a study of blood T cells in healthy people across ages. It was with a sample-barcoded 5' primer and a J-beta primer mix that a second PCR of roughly 7 to 12 cycles was run. TCRdb re-analysed the 5' RACE reads in MiXCR, keeping a single row per CDR3 protein. Of hundreds of thousands of distinct CDR3 sequences listed, about 55% are singletons. The sequenced sample was blood. Source of these receptors: an older man in good health.

V and J are TRBV5-1 and TRBJ2-5; 9 positions match TRBD2. V dropped 5 bases and J dropped 11; count of bases not matched to a gene: 13. CDR1 is SGHRS, CDR2 YFSETQ, per germline. The CDR3 runs 14 residues. The CDR3 loop reads CASRTSGNSNEQYF. DNA for the CDR3: TGCGCCAGCAGGACTAGCGGAAATTCCAATGAGCAGTACTTC.

The chain couples TRBV11-3 to TRBJ2-5, with TRBD2 identical over 7 bases. The DNA end is more similar to TRBJ2-7, so the J call may be wrong. The CDR3 loop spans 13 amino acids. In germline, CDR1 is SGHNT, CDR2 YENEEA. CDR3 residues: CASSLHSSGEQYF. DNA for the CDR3: TGTGCCAGCAGCTTACATTCTAGCGGCGAGCAGTACTTC.

The chain has TRBV6-1 and TRBJ2-1, with D tentatively TRBD1 or TRBD2 (5 bases each). The length of the CDR3 is 13 residues. Trimming shortened V by 6 bases and J by 9 bases, and 15 bases separated the two germline ends. CDR1 is MNHNS, CDR2 SASEGT, per germline. CDR3 nucleotide sequence: TGTGCCAGCAGAGGACCAGTCGGGACTGAGCAGTTCTTC. Its protein is CASRGPVGTEQFF.

V is TRBV15 and J is TRBJ2-7; 8 bases align to TRBD1. Germline V gene lookup returns CDR1 LNHNV and CDR2 YYDKDF (reference sequence). The CDR3 spans 14 residues. The junction had 9 bases not matched to a gene; V was cut back by 8 bases and J by 3 bases. The CDR3 DNA sequence: TGTGCCACCGGAAAAGGACAGGGAGACTACGAGCAGTACTTC. It is translated as CATGKGQGDYEQYF.

This clonotype appeared a few times. V usage is TRBV6-5 and J usage is TRBJ1-5; tentatively, D is TRBD1 (5 bases). This CDR3 has 12 amino acids. The germline gives CDR1 MNHEY, CDR2 SVGAGI. The ends were cut back, 6 bases at V and 9 bases at J, with 12 bases in the middle. Here the CDR3 DNA reads TGTGCCAGCAGCCAAAGCGGGGGGCCCCAGCATTTT. This translates into CASSQSGGPQHF.

The chain uses TRBV9 and TRBJ2-1; either TRBD1 or TRBD2 may fit D (5 bases each). The last part of the DNA fits TRBJ2-7 better; the J call may be wrong. Germline CDR1 and CDR2: SGDLS and YYNGEE. The CDR3 contains 15 residues. The CDR3 here is CASSDEGLLYNEQYF. The CDR3 DNA is TGTGCCAGCAGCGATGAGGGGCTTCTATACAATGAGCAGTACTTC.

The V call is TRBV27, the J call TRBJ2-7; perhaps D is TRBD1 or TRBD2 (5 bases each). The CDR3 covers 15 residues. V dropped 7 bases and J dropped 7 bases, with 23 bases sitting between them. Per the germline V gene, CDR1 is MNHEY and CDR2 is SMNVEV (reference sequence). CDR3: CASTSGAIPNNEQYF. DNA of the CDR3: TGTGCCAGCACTTCCGGGGCCATACCCAACAATGAGCAGTACTTC.

This rearrangement joins TRBV20-1 to TRBJ2-1; 10 bases are shared with TRBD2. This CDR3 is built from 17 residues. Germline CDR1 is DFQATT and CDR2 is SNEGSKA (reference sequence). Losses at the gene ends were 0 bases for V and 0 bases for J; bases not matched to a gene: 5. The CDR3: CSARDPAGGPSYNEQFF. In DNA, the CDR3 is TGCAGTGCTAGAGATCCAGCGGGAGGGCCCTCCTACAATGAGCAGTTCTTC.

V and J are TRBV6-2 or TRBV6-3 and TRBJ2-1; 13 nucleotides line up with TRBD2. This CDR3 has 16 residues. CDR1 is MNHEY, CDR2 SVGEGT, per germline. V was pared by 2 bases and J by 7 bases, with 5 bases of the junction left unmatched. In nucleotides, the CDR3 is TGTGCCAGCAGTTACAAACGGACTAGCGGGAGAAATGAGCAGTTCTTC. Protein sequence: CASSYKRTSGRNEQFF.

V usage is TRBV27 and J usage is TRBJ2-1; 8 nucleotides match TRBD2. V lost 6 bases to trimming and J lost 9 bases; unmatched junction nucleotides: 22. The CDR3 loop spans 18 amino acids. The germline CDR1 and CDR2 sequences are MNHEY and SMNVEV (reference sequence). CDR3 DNA sequence: TGTGCCAGCAGCAAGTCCCCCCTACTGGCGGGAGGTTCGGGTGAGCAGTTCTTC. Translated: CASSKSPLLAGGSGEQFF.

V gene TRBV6-5 combines with J gene TRBJ2-1; TRBD2 is a possible D gene (5 bases). The V and J ends lost 0 bases and 9 bases respectively, with 15 bases between them. The V gene's germline CDR1 is MNHEY and CDR2 SVGAGI. This CDR3 is 15 amino acids long. The CDR3 sequence: CASSYSGRGAGEQFF. The CDR3 bases are TGTGCCAGCAGTTACTCTGGTCGGGGAGCAGGTGAGCAGTTCTTC.